Each of the 29 T cell receptor beta chains below was sequenced from the same sample in a study of T cells after yellow fever vaccination. Each CDR3 protein gets one entry after TCRdb re-called the 5' RACE reads with MiXCR. The sample records 610,000 or so distinct CDR3 sequences, more than 9% being singletons. This specimen was PBMCs, taken on the day of the yellow fever booster vaccination. These TCRs come from a man aged 25-45 years who received the YFV17D yellow fever vaccine.

The V and J genes are TRBV12-3 or TRBV12-4 and TRBJ2-3; 8 nucleotides line up with TRBD2. The CDR3 contains 22 residues. With V trimmed by 3 bases and J by 6 bases, 29 bases remained unmatched. In DNA, the CDR3 is TGTGCCAGCAGTTTTGCTCTCGAGCTCGGGCGGGAGGCCCACCCCTTCGGCGATACGCAGTATTTT. Translation gives CASSFALELGREAHPFGDTQYF.

This clonotype was observed a few times. The chain carries TRBV4-2 and TRBJ2-2, with D hard to call. The CDR3 has 14 residues. Germline V lookup: CDR1 LGHNA, CDR2 YNFKEQ. Trimming pared 0 bases from V and 5 bases from J, leaving 7 bases between. CDR3: CASSQDPTTGELFF. CDR3 bases: TGTGCCAGCAGCCAAGATCCGACAACCGGGGAGCTGTTTTTT.

The chain couples TRBV29-1 to TRBJ2-1, with 7 bases matching TRBD2. CDR3 length equals 14 residues. V shed 7 bases and J 0 bases; nucleotides not matched to a gene: 6. Germline CDR1 reads SQVTM; CDR2 reads ANQGSEA. The CDR3 DNA reads TGCAGCGGACGTAAGCGGGGCTCCTACAATGAGCAGTTCTTC. This translates into CSGRKRGSYNEQFF.

The rearrangement links TRBV6-2 or TRBV6-3 to TRBJ2-7; perhaps TRBD1 as D (6 bases). This CDR3 region has 13 residues. Trimming removed 6 bases from V and 4 bases from J, with 13 bases in between. Germline CDR1 reads MNHEY; CDR2 reads SVGEGT. CDR3 protein: CASRLPQGYEQYF. In nucleotides, the CDR3 is TGTGCCAGCAGATTACCACAGGGATACGAGCAGTACTTC.

This clonotype was seen more than once but under ten times. The chain uses TRBV5-1 and TRBJ2-2; 9 bases fit TRBD2. CDR3 size: 17 residues. Germline V gives CDR1 SGHRS, CDR2 YFSETQ. V dropped 1 base and J dropped 0; count of bases not matched to a gene: 4. This chain's CDR3 is CASSLFPSGTNTGELFF. CDR3 coding DNA: TGCGCCAGCAGCTTGTTCCCTAGCGGGACGAACACCGGGGAGCTGTTTTTT.

This clonotype was seen a handful of times. This sequence joins TRBV25-1 and TRBJ2-7, with 7 positions matching TRBD1. The V gene's germline CDR1 is MGHDK and CDR2 SYGVNS. Trimming removed 3 bases from V and 7 bases from J; junction bases left unmatched: 24. The CDR3 sequence is 19 residues long. Here the CDR3 reads CASSDCRTINRGWEKEQYF. For the CDR3, the DNA is TGTGCCAGCAGTGATTGCCGCACCATCAACAGGGGCTGGGAGAAGGAGCAGTACTTC.

In this sample, this clonotype turned up a few times. The chain couples TRBV15 to TRBJ1-1; 7 bases align to TRBD1. This CDR3 region has 15 residues. Trimming at V came to 3 bases and at J to 6 bases, leaving 10 bases not matched to a gene. The germline V gene encodes CDR1 LNHNV and CDR2 YYDKDF (reference sequence). The CDR3 reads CATSRARPGTAEAFF. As DNA, the CDR3 is TGTGCCACCAGCAGGGCGAGACCTGGGACAGCTGAAGCTTTCTTT.

This clonotype has only a few counts. The chain has TRBV7-3 and TRBJ2-1, with TRBD1 matching 9 bases. After removal of 5 bases from V and 2 bases from J, the junction contained 4 bases not matched to a gene. The CDR3 runs to 15 residues. In germline, CDR1 is SGHTA, CDR2 FQGTGA. The DNA for the CDR3 is TGTGCCAGCAGCGGAGGACAGGGGACCTACAATGAGCAGTTCTTC. Its protein is CASSGGQGTYNEQFF.

The J gene is TRBJ1-4, the V gene TRBV7-2; 7 bases match TRBD1. The length of the CDR3 is 14 residues. CDR1 and CDR2 (germline): SGHTA, FQGNSA. Losses at the gene ends were 5 bases for V and 7 bases for J; bases not matched to a gene: 7. The CDR3 loop is CASSQQGFGEKLFF. CDR3 DNA: TGTGCCAGCAGCCAACAGGGGTTCGGTGAAAAACTGTTTTTT.

This clonotype was detected only a few times. The rearrangement links TRBV5-1 to TRBJ2-5, with D perhaps matching TRBD1 (5 bases). V lost 6 bases and J 5 bases, leaving 14 bases between the germline ends. The CDR3 loop spans 13 amino acids. The germline CDR1 and CDR2 sequences are SGHRS and YFSETQ. The CDR3: CASNQGGSETQYF. CDR3 sequence (DNA): TGCGCCAGCAACCAGGGCGGCTCGGAGACCCAGTACTTC.

This clonotype showed up many times. The chain is built from TRBV7-9 and TRBJ2-6; the D is unclear. CDR1 is SEHNR, CDR2 FQNEAQ, per germline (reference sequence). The CDR3 consists of 13 residues. The V gene lost 3 bases and the J gene lost 2 bases, with 2 bases spanning the gap. The CDR3 reads CASSFAGANVLTF. The CDR3 DNA sequence: TGTGCCAGCAGCTTCGCTGGGGCCAACGTCCTGACTTTC.

This chain joins TRBV20-1 and TRBJ2-1; possible D gene TRBD2, 5 bases. From germline, CDR1 is DFQATT and CDR2 SNEGSKA (reference sequence). The germline V and J ends were trimmed by 4 bases and 0 bases, with 16 bases remaining between them. The CDR3 loop spans 16 amino acids. The CDR3 bases are TGCAGTGCTACAAATCTACTAGAGACCTCCTACAATGAGCAGTTCTTC. Translated: CSATNLLETSYNEQFF.

This chain links TRBV20-1 with TRBJ2-5; D call uncertain. Germline CDR1 is DFQATT and CDR2 is SNEGSKA (reference sequence). V lost 3 bases to trimming and J lost 4 bases, with 15 bases between them. The CDR3 has 14 amino acids. CDR3 amino acids: CSARTAVSGETQYF. DNA for the CDR3: TGCAGTGCTAGGACGGCAGTCTCAGGAGAGACCCAGTACTTC.

This chain uses TRBV28 with TRBJ1-1, with a weak D call TRBD1 (5 bases). Trimming cost V 6 bases and J 8 bases, with 25 bases left between them. CDR1 MDHEN and CDR2 SYDVKM come from the germline V gene. This CDR3 has 16 residues. CDR3 nucleotide sequence: TGTGCCAGCAGACGAGCTTCTGGGACGCCGGGTTCGGAAGCTTTCTTT. Its translation is CASRRASGTPGSEAFF.

The CDR3 protein is CSVGGVTLENEQFF. The CDR3, as DNA: TGCAGCGTTGGTGGGGTCACCTTGGAGAATGAGCAGTTCTTC. The V call is TRBV29-1, the J call TRBJ2-1, with D unresolved. Germline CDR1 and CDR2: SQVTM and ANQGSEA. Trimming removed 4 bases from V and 7 bases from J, with 17 bases in between. The CDR3 totals 14 residues.

The chain is built from TRBV12-3 or TRBV12-4 and TRBJ2-3; 7 bases line up with TRBD2. The CDR3 has 15 residues. After removal of 1 base from V and 3 bases from J, the junction contained 4 bases not matched to a gene. CDR3 protein: CASSLGSGHTDTQYF. The CDR3 nucleotides read TGTGCCAGCAGTTTAGGTAGCGGGCATACAGATACGCAGTATTTT.

J is TRBJ2-2 and V is TRBV7-9, with D perhaps TRBD1 (6 bases). The CDR3 is 16 amino acids. Trimming left V 1 base short and J 5 bases short, with 14 bases between. From germline, CDR1 is SEHNR and CDR2 FQNEAQ (reference sequence). CDR3 loop: CASSLVRLGATGELFF. In nucleotides, the CDR3 is TGTGCCAGCAGCTTAGTAAGACTGGGGGCTACCGGGGAGCTGTTTTTT.

J is TRBJ1-1 and V is TRBV7-2, with 8 positions matching TRBD1. CDR1 and CDR2 from the germline V gene are SGHTA and FQGNSA. J lost 4 bases, V lost 1 base, and 11 bases had no gene match. This CDR3 is 17 amino acids long. Here the CDR3 reads CASSLGGRGPPGTEAFF. CDR3 nucleotides: TGTGCCAGCAGCTTAGGTGGCAGGGGGCCACCTGGCACTGAAGCTTTCTTT.

This clonotype has ten or more counts. The rearrangement joins TRBV6-5 to TRBJ1-6, with a possible D match to TRBD1 (5 bases). Deletions cut 2 bases from V and 6 bases from J, with 17 bases between. The CDR3 loop spans 17 amino acids. Per germline, CDR1 MNHEY and CDR2 SVGAGI. The chain's CDR3 is CASSYAGRAGSNSPLHF. The CDR3, as DNA: TGTGCCAGCAGTTACGCGGGCAGGGCCGGGAGTAATTCACCCCTCCACTTT.

This clonotype was picked up a small number of times. The chain combines TRBV6-1 with TRBJ2-7; tentative D call: TRBD1 (5 bases). Deletions cut 5 bases from V and 2 bases from J, with 22 bases between. The CDR3 consists of 17 residues. Germline CDR1 MNHNS, CDR2 SASEGT. CDR3 in DNA: TGTGCCAGCAGTAGGGGTCGGCCGGGTCTTTTCGCCTACGAGCAGTACTTC. Its protein is CASSRGRPGLFAYEQYF.

The chain employs TRBV20-1 and TRBJ2-3; possibly TRBD2 for D (6 bases). Trimming removed 3 bases at V and 6 bases at J, with 7 bases between. The CDR3 covers 11 residues. Germline CDR1 and CDR2: DFQATT and SNEGSKA (reference sequence). The CDR3 loop is CSASTSDTQYF. CDR3 DNA: TGCAGTGCTAGTACTAGCGATACGCAGTATTTT.

This clonotype has at least ten counts. The V call is TRBV7-2, the J call TRBJ1-5; D may be TRBD1 (5 bases). This CDR3 comprises 13 residues. Germline V lookup: CDR1 SGHTA, CDR2 FQGNSA. V was cut by 5 bases and J by 4 bases, with 9 bases left in between. Written as DNA, the CDR3 is TGTGCCAGCAGCCTTGGGGCTAATCAGCCCCAGCATTTT. This sequence encodes CASSLGANQPQHF.

This clonotype has a handful of counts. This CDR3 reads CASSQDAGANQPQHF. The CDR3 region has the DNA TGTGCCAGCAGCCAAGACGCAGGGGCCAATCAGCCCCAGCATTTT. The chain recombines TRBV3-1 with TRBJ1-5, with a possible D match to TRBD1 (6 bases). CDR3 length: 15 amino acids. Trimming cost V 0 bases and J 3 bases, with 9 bases left between them. The germline V gene encodes CDR1 LGHDT and CDR2 YNNKEL (reference sequence). Using reference TRBV3-1 and TRBJ1-5 for the parts outside the CDR3, the full variable domain is DTAVSQTPKYLVTQMGNDKSIKCEQNLGHDTMYWYKQDSKKFLKIMFSYNNKELIINETVPNRFSPKSPDKAHLNLHINSLELGDSAVYFCASSQDAGANQPQHFGDGTRLSIL.

The table lists this clonotype with a few counts. This chain uses TRBV12-3 or TRBV12-4 with TRBJ1-5; a possible D gene is TRBD1 (5 bases). The CDR3 loop spans 17 amino acids. V shed 2 bases and J shed 5 bases, with 19 bases lying between them. This CDR3 is CASSLTSGTIRHQPQHF. CDR3 nucleotides: TGTGCCAGCAGTTTAACGTCCGGGACCATCAGGCATCAGCCCCAGCATTTT.

This clonotype turned up a few times. The chain joins TRBV7-2 to TRBJ2-3; the D is unclear. The CDR3 loop spans 12 amino acids. V lost 5 bases, J lost 2 bases, and 5 bases lay in between. Germline V gene sequence: CDR1 SGHTA, CDR2 FQGNSA. CDR3 DNA sequence: TGTGCCAGCAGCGTCAACACAGATACGCAGTATTTT. It encodes CASSVNTDTQYF.

CDR3 region: CASSLSGLADTQYF. In nucleotides, the CDR3 is TGTGCCAGCAGTTTGTCCGGTCTTGCAGATACGCAGTATTTT. This sequence joins TRBV28 and TRBJ2-3, with D unresolved. V was cut by 3 bases and J by 4 bases, with 11 bases left in between. The CDR3 runs to 14 residues. In germline, CDR1 is MDHEN, CDR2 SYDVKM.

The chain employs TRBV7-2 and TRBJ2-5, with a possible D match to TRBD2 (5 bases). CDR1 SGHTA and CDR2 FQGNSA come from the germline V gene. The V and J ends lost 4 bases and 5 bases respectively, with 17 bases between them. The CDR3 covers 15 residues. The CDR3 nucleotides read TGTGCCAGCAGCTCCGCGGGTTCCCTTGGGGAGACCCAGTACTTC. As protein: CASSSAGSLGETQYF.

This clonotype was seen more than once but under ten times. V gene TRBV5-1 combines with J gene TRBJ1-2; no clear D. Deletions cut 0 bases from V and 1 base from J, with 7 bases between. Looked up from germline, CDR1 is SGHRS and CDR2 is YFSETQ. The CDR3 sequence is 14 residues long. The CDR3 nucleotides read TGCGCCAGCAGCTTGGAAGCTAGTAACTATGGCTACACCTTC. Amino acid sequence: CASSLEASNYGYTF.

Worth noting for this clonotype: A read error may produce the germline difference seen at one junction end. The chain has TRBV7-7 and TRBJ2-5; 9 bases line up with TRBD1. Germline V gene data show CDR1 as SSHAT and CDR2 as FNYEAQ (reference sequence). The CDR3 runs to 14 residues. The CDR3 region is CASSQDRGGETQYF. CDR3 bases: TGTGCTAGCAGCCAGGACAGGGGTGGAGAGACCCAGTACTTC.